The 8 T cell receptor beta chains given below trace back to one sample, sequenced in a study of radiotherapy plus CTLA-4 blockade in lung cancer. Sequencing used immunoSEQ multiplex PCR; TCRdb keeps in-frame clones, though not all of them. The sample lists tens of thousands of clones; approximately 77% were seen once. This sample comprised peripheral blood, obtained from a patient treated with radiotherapy plus ipilimumab. The receptors here all came from a human donor with non-small cell lung cancer who had a complete response to radiotherapy plus ipilimumab.

The chain carries TRBV2 and TRBJ2-3; 7 bases agree with TRBD2. Germline loops: CDR1 SNHLY, CDR2 FYNNEI. The CDR3 covers 16 residues. J lost 1 base, V lost 6 bases, and 10 bases had no gene match. Here the CDR3 reads CASSSSGLRGTDTQYF. The CDR3 DNA follows: TGTGCCAGCAGCAGTTCGGGACTACGAGGCACAGATACGCAGTATTTT.

The V and J genes are TRBV5-1 and TRBJ2-1; the match to TRBD2 covers 11 bases. V was pared by 4 bases and J by 4 bases, with 7 bases of the junction left unmatched. Germline V gene lookup returns CDR1 SGHRS and CDR2 YFSETQ. The CDR3 totals 16 residues. This chain's CDR3 is CASSSGTSGVYNEQFF. The DNA for the CDR3 is TGCGCCAGCAGCAGCGGGACTAGCGGTGTATACAATGAGCAGTTCTTC.

The V call is TRBV7-2, the J call TRBJ1-1; the D gene is possibly TRBD1 (5 bases). Germline CDR1 SGHTA, CDR2 FQGNSA. The CDR3 covers 13 residues. Trimming pared 7 bases from V and 2 bases from J, leaving 11 bases between. CDR3: CASKVQENTEAFF. The CDR3 DNA reads as TGTGCCAGCAAGGTACAGGAAAACACTGAAGCTTTCTTT.

V usage is TRBV9 and J usage is TRBJ2-6, with D perhaps TRBD1 (6 bases). The CDR3 spans 15 residues. The germline V gene encodes CDR1 SGDLS and CDR2 YYNGEE. V lost 1 base to trimming and J lost 3 bases, with 8 bases between them. The CDR3 is CASSVSGDGANVLTF. The CDR3 nucleotides are TGTGCCAGCAGCGTATCAGGGGATGGGGCCAACGTCCTGACTTTC.

This clone was observed a single time. The rearrangement joins TRBV11-1 to TRBJ1-2; possible D gene TRBD1, 5 bases. Germline V CDR1 and CDR2: SGHAT, FQDESV (reference sequence). The CDR3 covers 15 residues. The V and J ends lost 1 base and 0 bases respectively, with 9 bases between them. In DNA form, the CDR3 reads TGTGCCAGCAGCTTAGAAGAGGGGCCTAACTATGGCTACACCTTC. This sequence encodes CASSLEEGPNYGYTF.

The chain is built from TRBV11-2 and TRBJ1-2; TRBD1 matches at 7 bases. This CDR3 has 15 residues. V trimming: 0 bases; J trimming: 2 bases; junction bases outside the gene matches: 3. CDR1 is SGHAT, CDR2 FQNNGV, per germline. In DNA form, the CDR3 reads TGTGCCAGCAGCTTAGAAGGGGGACAGAACTATGGCTACACCTTC. This gives the protein CASSLEGGQNYGYTF.

The CDR3 protein is CSAAWANVLTF. Here the CDR3 DNA reads TGCAGTGCCGCCTGGGCCAACGTCCTGACTTTC. This sequence joins TRBV20-1 and TRBJ2-6, with D unclear. From germline, CDR1 is DFQATT and CDR2 SNEGSKA (reference sequence). V was pared by 6 bases and J by 5 bases, with 5 bases between. This CDR3 is built from 11 residues.

V and J are TRBV15 and TRBJ2-3; no reliable D call. The germline V gene has CDR1 LNHNV and CDR2 YYDKDF (reference sequence). CDR3 length equals 12 residues. V lost 6 bases to trimming and J lost 2 bases, with 6 bases between them. The CDR3 DNA sequence: TGTGCCACCAGGGAGAACACAGATACGCAGTATTTT. It is translated as CATRENTDTQYF.